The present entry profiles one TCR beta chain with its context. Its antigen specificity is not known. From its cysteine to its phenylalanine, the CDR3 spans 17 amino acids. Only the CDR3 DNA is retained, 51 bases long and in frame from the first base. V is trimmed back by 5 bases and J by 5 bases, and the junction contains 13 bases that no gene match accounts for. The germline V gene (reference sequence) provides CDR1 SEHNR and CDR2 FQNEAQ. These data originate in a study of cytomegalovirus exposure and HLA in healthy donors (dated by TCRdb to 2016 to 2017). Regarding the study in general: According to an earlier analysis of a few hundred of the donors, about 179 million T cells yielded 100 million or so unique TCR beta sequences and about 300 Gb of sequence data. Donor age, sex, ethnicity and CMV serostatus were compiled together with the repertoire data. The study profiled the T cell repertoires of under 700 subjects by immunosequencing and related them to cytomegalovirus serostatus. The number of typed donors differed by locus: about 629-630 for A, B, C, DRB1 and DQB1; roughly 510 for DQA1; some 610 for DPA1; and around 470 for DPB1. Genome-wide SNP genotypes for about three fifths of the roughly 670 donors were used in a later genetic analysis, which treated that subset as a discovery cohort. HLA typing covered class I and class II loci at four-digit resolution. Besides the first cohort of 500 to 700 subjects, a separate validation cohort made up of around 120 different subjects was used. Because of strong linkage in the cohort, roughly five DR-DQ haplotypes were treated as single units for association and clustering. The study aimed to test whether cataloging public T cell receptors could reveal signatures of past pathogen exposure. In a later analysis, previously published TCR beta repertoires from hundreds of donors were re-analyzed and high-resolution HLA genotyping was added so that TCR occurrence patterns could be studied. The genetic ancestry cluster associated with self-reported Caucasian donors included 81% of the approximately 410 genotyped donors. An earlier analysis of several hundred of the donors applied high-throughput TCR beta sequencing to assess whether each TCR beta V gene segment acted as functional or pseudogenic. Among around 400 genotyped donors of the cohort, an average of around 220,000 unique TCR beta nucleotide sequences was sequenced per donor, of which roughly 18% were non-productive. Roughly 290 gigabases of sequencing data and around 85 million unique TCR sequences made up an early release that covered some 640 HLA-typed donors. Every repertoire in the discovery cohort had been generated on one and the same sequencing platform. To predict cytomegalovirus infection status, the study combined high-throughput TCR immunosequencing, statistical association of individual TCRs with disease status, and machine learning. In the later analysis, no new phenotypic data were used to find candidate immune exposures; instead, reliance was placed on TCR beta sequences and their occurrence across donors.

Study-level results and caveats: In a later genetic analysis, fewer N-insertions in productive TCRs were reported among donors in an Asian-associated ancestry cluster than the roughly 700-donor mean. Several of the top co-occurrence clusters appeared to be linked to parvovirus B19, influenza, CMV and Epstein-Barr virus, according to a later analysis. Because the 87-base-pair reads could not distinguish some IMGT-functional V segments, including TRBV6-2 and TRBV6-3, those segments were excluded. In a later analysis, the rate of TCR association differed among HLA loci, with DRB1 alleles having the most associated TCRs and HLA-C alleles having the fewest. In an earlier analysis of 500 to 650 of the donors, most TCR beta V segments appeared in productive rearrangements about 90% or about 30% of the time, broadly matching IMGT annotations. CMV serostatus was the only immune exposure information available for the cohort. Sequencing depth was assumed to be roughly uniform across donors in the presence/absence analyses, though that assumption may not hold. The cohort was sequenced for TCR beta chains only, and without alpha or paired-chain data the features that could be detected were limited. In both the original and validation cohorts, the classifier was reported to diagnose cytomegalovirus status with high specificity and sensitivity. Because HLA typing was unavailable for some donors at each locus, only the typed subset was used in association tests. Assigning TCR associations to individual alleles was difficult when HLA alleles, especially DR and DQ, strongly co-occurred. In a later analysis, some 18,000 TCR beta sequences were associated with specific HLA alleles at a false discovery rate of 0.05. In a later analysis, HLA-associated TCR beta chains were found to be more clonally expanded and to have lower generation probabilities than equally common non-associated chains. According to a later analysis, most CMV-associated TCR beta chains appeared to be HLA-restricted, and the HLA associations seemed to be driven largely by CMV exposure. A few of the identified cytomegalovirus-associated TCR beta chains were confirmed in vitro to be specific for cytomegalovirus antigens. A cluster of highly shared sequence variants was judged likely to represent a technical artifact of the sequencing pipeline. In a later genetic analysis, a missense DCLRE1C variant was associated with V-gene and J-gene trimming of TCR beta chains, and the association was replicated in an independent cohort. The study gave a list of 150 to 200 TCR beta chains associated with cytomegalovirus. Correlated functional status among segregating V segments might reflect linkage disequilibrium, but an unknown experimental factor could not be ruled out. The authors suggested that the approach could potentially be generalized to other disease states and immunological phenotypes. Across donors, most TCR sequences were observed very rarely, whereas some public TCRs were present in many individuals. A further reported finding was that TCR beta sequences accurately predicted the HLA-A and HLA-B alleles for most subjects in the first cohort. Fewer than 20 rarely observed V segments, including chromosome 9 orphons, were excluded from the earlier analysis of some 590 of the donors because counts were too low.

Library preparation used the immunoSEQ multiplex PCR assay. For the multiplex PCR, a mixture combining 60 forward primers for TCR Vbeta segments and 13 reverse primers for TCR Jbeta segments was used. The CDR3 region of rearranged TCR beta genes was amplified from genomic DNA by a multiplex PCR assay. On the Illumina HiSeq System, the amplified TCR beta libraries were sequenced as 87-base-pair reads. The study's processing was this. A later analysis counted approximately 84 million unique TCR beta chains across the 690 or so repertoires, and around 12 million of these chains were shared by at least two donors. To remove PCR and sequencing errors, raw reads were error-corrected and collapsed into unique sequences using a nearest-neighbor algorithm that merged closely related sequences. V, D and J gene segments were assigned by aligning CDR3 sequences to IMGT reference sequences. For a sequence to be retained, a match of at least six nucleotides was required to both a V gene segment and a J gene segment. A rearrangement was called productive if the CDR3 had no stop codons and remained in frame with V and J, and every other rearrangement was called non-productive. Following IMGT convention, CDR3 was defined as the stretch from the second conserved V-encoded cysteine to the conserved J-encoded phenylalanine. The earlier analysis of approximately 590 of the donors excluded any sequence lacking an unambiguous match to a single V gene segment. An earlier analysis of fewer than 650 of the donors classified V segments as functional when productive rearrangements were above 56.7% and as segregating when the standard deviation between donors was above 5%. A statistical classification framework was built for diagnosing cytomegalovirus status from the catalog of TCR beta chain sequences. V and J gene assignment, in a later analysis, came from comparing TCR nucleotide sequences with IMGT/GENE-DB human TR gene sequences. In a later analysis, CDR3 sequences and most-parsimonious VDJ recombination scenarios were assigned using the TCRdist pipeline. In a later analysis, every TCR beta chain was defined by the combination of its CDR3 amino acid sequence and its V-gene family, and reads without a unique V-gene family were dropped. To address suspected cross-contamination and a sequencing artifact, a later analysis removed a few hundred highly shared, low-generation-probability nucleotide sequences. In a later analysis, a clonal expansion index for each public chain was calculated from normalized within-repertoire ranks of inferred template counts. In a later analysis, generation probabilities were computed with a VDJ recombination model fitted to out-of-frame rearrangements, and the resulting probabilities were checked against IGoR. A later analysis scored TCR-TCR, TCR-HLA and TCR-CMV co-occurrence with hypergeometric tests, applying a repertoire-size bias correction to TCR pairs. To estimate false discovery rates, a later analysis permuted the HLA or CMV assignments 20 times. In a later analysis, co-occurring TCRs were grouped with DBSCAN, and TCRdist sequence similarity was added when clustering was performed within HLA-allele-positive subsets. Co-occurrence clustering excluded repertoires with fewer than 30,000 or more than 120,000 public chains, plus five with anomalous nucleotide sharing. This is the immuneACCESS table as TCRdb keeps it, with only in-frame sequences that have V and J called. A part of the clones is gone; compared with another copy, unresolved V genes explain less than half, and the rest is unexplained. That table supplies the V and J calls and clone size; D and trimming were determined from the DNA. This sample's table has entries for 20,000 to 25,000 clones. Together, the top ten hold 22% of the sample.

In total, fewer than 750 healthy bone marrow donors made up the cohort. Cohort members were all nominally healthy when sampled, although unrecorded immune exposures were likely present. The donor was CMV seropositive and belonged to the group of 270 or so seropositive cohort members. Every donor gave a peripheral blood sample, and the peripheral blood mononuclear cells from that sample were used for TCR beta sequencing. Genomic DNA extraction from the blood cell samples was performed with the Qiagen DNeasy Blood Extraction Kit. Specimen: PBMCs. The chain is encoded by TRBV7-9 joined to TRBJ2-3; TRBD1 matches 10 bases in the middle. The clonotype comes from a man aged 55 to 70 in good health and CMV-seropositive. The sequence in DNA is TGTGCCAGCAGCCCGCGCCCGACAGGGGGCGGTGGAGATACGCAGTATTTT. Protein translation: CASSPRPTGGGGDTQYF. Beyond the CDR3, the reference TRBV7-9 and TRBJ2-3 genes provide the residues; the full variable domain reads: DTGVSQNPRHKITKRGQNVTFRCDPISEHNRLYWYRQTLGQGPEFLTYFQNEAQLEKSRLLSDRFSAERPKGSFSTLEIQRTEQGDSAMYLCASSPRPTGGGGDTQYFGPGTRLTVL.